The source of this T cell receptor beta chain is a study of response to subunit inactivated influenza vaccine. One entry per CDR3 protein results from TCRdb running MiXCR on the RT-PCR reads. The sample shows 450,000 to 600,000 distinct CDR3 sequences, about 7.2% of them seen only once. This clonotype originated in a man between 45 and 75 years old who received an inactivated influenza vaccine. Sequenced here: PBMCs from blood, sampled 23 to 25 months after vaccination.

CDR3 sequence: CASSLAPLEMNTEAFF. CDR3 nucleotides: TGTGCCAGCAGCTTAGCGCCTCTGGAGATGAACACTGAAGCTTTCTTT. This chain links TRBV7-9 with TRBJ1-1; no reliable D call. The germline V gene encodes CDR1 SEHNR and CDR2 FQNEAQ (reference sequence). Deletions cut 0 bases from V and 0 bases from J, with 11 bases between. This CDR3 is 16 amino acids long.